Below, 8 T cell receptor beta chains from the same sample are listed, as sequenced in a study of response to subunit inactivated influenza vaccine. TCRdb reanalysed the RT-PCR reads using MiXCR and keeps one entry per CDR3 protein. The sample lists 150,000 to 200,000 distinct CDR3 sequences; 11% were seen once. This sample comprised non-naive T cells sorted from PBMCs, obtained 45 days after vaccination. These receptors were taken from a man between 50 and 59 years old who received an inactivated influenza vaccine.

The sample holds a few counts of this clonotype. The CDR3 DNA sequence: TGCAGTGCTAGAGATCCCAGACTACATTTCATGAACACTGAAGCTTTCTTT. It yields the protein CSARDPRLHFMNTEAFF. The chain links TRBV20-1 to TRBJ1-1; D gene ambiguous. V was clipped by 0 bases and J by 0 bases, with 17 bases between them. CDR3 length equals 17 residues. In germline, CDR1 is DFQATT, CDR2 SNEGSKA (reference sequence).

This clonotype was counted between two and nine times. This chain links TRBV20-1 with TRBJ2-4; TRBD2 agrees at 8 bases. Germline V gives CDR1 DFQATT, CDR2 SNEGSKA (reference sequence). There are 17 residues in the CDR3. V lost 4 bases, J lost 0 bases, and 11 bases stayed unmatched. CDR3 coding DNA: TGCAGTGCTACCGGGACTAGTAAATCTATAGCCAAAAACATTCAGTACTTC. It encodes CSATGTSKSIAKNIQYF.

This clonotype has a count of ten or more. The rearrangement links TRBV15 to TRBJ2-3, with 8 bases matching TRBD1. Trimming took 0 bases from V and 6 from J; bases not matched to a gene: 5. This CDR3 region has 15 residues. The germline V gene encodes CDR1 LNHNV and CDR2 YYDKDF (reference sequence). CDR3 loop: CATSRDVRGLDTQYF. The CDR3, as DNA: TGTGCCACCAGCAGAGATGTCAGGGGGCTTGATACGCAGTATTTT.

The rearrangement uses TRBV7-2 and TRBJ2-1; 8 bases are shared with TRBD1. Germline-derived CDR1 and CDR2 are SGHTA and FQGNSA. V lost 0 bases to trimming and J lost 4 bases; unmatched junction nucleotides: 11. The CDR3 has 18 residues. DNA for the CDR3: TGTGCCAGCAGCTTAGCTGCTAGTGGACAGGGCTTTTACAATGAGCAGTTCTTC. Its protein is CASSLAASGQGFYNEQFF. Looking up the rest from reference TRBV7-2 and TRBJ2-1 gives the full variable domain: GAGVSQSPSNKVTEKGKDVELRCDPISGHTALYWYRQSLGQGLEFLIYFQGNSAPDKSGLPSDRFSAERTGGSVSTLTIQRTQQEDSAVYLCASSLAASGQGFYNEQFFGPGTRLTVL.

This clonotype was detected only a few times. The V gene is TRBV7-2, the J gene TRBJ1-2; possible D gene TRBD1, 5 bases. V lost 1 base and J 6 bases, leaving 15 bases between the germline ends. Germline V lookup: CDR1 SGHTA, CDR2 FQGNSA. The CDR3 consists of 15 residues. Here the CDR3 reads CASSLGGLGYDGYTF. The CDR3 DNA reads TGTGCCAGCAGCTTAGGGGGCCTAGGATATGATGGCTACACCTTC.

This clonotype has a count of ten or more. The chain links TRBV6-4 to TRBJ1-5, with D perhaps matching TRBD1 (5 bases). This CDR3 is 9 amino acids long. Trimming left V 6 bases short and J 15 bases short, with 9 bases between. Germline CDR1 MRHNA, CDR2 SNTAGT. The chain's CDR3 is CASSGGRHF. CDR3 nucleotide sequence: TGTGCCAGCAGCGGGGGAAGGCATTTT.

This clonotype occurred a few times. This rearrangement joins TRBV6-1 to TRBJ2-1; either TRBD1 or TRBD2 may supply D (6 bases each). The CDR3 contains 14 residues. Per germline, CDR1 MNHNS and CDR2 SASEGT. With 4 bases removed from V and 4 bases from J, the gap between germline ends came to 11 bases. The CDR3 protein is CASSGLGGYNEQFF. The CDR3 DNA reads as TGTGCCAGCAGTGGACTAGGGGGATACAATGAGCAGTTCTTC.

The chain employs TRBV28 and TRBJ1-5; a possible D gene is TRBD1 (6 bases). With 7 bases removed from V and 7 bases from J, the gap between germline ends came to 20 bases. CDR1 MDHEN and CDR2 SYDVKM come from the germline V gene. The CDR3 covers 15 residues. This CDR3 is CASNLGQGLRQPQHF. DNA for the CDR3: TGTGCCAGCAATCTTGGGCAGGGGCTGAGGCAGCCCCAGCATTTT. Full variable domain (remainder filled in from reference TRBV28 and TRBJ1-5): DVKVTQSSRYLVKRTGEKVFLECVQDMDHENMFWYRQDPGLGLRLIYFSYDVKMKEKGDIPEGYSVSREKKERFSLILESASTNQTSMYLCASNLGQGLRQPQHFGDGTRLSIL.